This T cell receptor beta chain was sequenced during a study of cytomegalovirus exposure and HLA in healthy donors. Trimming took 6 bases from V and 2 from J; bases not matched to a gene: 10. The CDR3 loop spans 16 amino acids. Germline CDR1 and CDR2: MDHEN and SYDVKM. Clones were sequenced by immunoSEQ multiplex PCR, and TCRdb holds only the in-frame ones, with some missing. Of over 70,000 clones listed, about 93% are singletons. This clone was picked up one time. The V gene is TRBV28, the J gene TRBJ1-2, with TRBD1 matching over 9 bases. The clonotype originates from a woman aged 18-35 years in good health and CMV-seronegative. The material sequenced was PBMCs. The CDR3 protein is CASRDPGQGFNYGYTF. The DNA of the CDR3 is TGTGCCAGCAGAGACCCGGGACAGGGATTCAACTATGGCTACACCTTC.